One and the same sample provided the 20 T cell receptor beta chains below, sequenced in a study of blood T cell repertoires in COVID-19. Using immunoSEQ multiplex PCR, the repertoire was profiled, and TCRdb retains in-frame clones only, with some absent. The data contain 85,000 to 100,000 clones, around 85% of them singletons. The source material was peripheral blood. The receptor source for this set is a woman in her sixties or seventies with COVID-19, enrolled during active disease.

V gene TRBV4-3 combines with J gene TRBJ2-7, with TRBD2 matching 8 bases. V lost 2 bases to trimming and J lost 5 bases; unmatched junction nucleotides: 5. CDR1 and CDR2 (germline): LGHNA, YSLEER. The CDR3 runs to 14 residues. CDR3 nucleotides: TGCGCCAGCAGCCAAAATAGCGGGGCGGACGAGCAGTACTTC. Protein: CASSQNSGADEQYF.

This clone was counted between two and nine times. The chain joins TRBV29-1 to TRBJ1-2; D gene unclear. Trimming took 4 bases from V and 5 from J, leaving 8 bases between them. This CDR3 is built from 11 residues. CDR1 SQVTM and CDR2 ANQGSEA come from the germline V gene. The CDR3 here is CSVAQSYGYTF. The CDR3 nucleotides read TGCAGCGTTGCTCAGTCTTATGGCTACACCTTC.

The chain links TRBV10-1 to TRBJ2-3; possible D gene TRBD1, 6 bases. CDR1 is WNHNN, CDR2 SYGVQD, per germline (reference sequence). This CDR3 has 17 amino acids. The V and J ends lost 0 bases and 4 bases respectively, with 17 bases between them. The chain's CDR3 is CASSESVTHPGADTQYF. As DNA, the CDR3 is TGCGCCAGCAGTGAGTCCGTGACCCACCCAGGGGCAGATACGCAGTATTTT.

V is TRBV11-2 and J is TRBJ1-1, with D uncertain. Germline lookup yields CDR1 SGHAT and CDR2 FQNNGV. V was trimmed by 2 bases and J by 0 bases, leaving 10 bases between them. This CDR3 region has 15 residues. CDR3 loop: CASSLSLNLNTEAFF. DNA of the CDR3: TGTGCCAGCAGCTTAAGTCTAAACCTGAACACTGAAGCTTTCTTT. Full variable domain (missing parts from reference TRBV11-2 and TRBJ1-1): EAGVAQSPRYKIIEKRQSVAFWCNPISGHATLYWYQQILGQGPKLLIQFQNNGVVDDSQLPKDRFSAERLKGVDSTLKIQPAKLEDSAVYLCASSLSLNLNTEAFFGQGTRLTVV.

V and J are TRBV5-1 and TRBJ1-6; 10 bases are shared with TRBD1. The CDR3 is made up of 19 amino acids. With V trimmed by 2 bases and J by 3 bases, 11 bases remained unmatched. Germline CDR1 is SGHRS and CDR2 is YFSETQ. The CDR3 protein is CASSLRPTGGGFYNSPLHF. The CDR3 DNA reads TGCGCCAGCAGCTTAAGACCGACAGGGGGCGGTTTCTATAATTCACCCCTCCACTTT. Full variable domain (remainder filled in from reference TRBV5-1 and TRBJ1-6): KAGVTQTPRYLIKTRGQQVTLSCSPISGHRSVSWYQQTPGQGLQFLFEYFSETQRNKGNFPGRFSGRQFSNSRSEMNVSTLELGDSALYLCASSLRPTGGGFYNSPLHFGNGTRLTVT.

The V gene is TRBV2, the J gene TRBJ2-7; TRBD1 aligns across 7 bases. V lost 5 bases and J lost 9; bases outside the gene matches: 7. Germline V gene lookup returns CDR1 SNHLY and CDR2 FYNNEI. This CDR3 has 12 amino acids. CDR3 nucleotides: TGTGCCAGCAGTCCGGGACAGCAAGCGCAGTACTTC. It codes for CASSPGQQAQYF.

The count of this clone is one. V is TRBV30 and J is TRBJ1-2; TRBD1 matches 9 bases. CDR3 length: 15 residues. V dropped 5 bases and J dropped 7; count of bases not matched to a gene: 14. CDR1 is GTSNPN and CDR2 is SVGIG in the germline V gene (reference sequence). CDR3 loop: CAWEEGDREYGGYTF. The CDR3 DNA is TGTGCCTGGGAGGAGGGGGACAGGGAATATGGTGGCTACACCTTC.

This clone appeared a single time. This sequence joins TRBV18 and TRBJ1-1; possibly TRBD1 for D (6 bases). The CDR3 runs 14 residues. Looked up from germline, CDR1 is KGHSH and CDR2 is LQKENI. The germline V and J ends were trimmed by 3 bases and 2 bases, with 10 bases remaining between them. The CDR3 sequence is CASSPPDSNTEAFF. CDR3 nucleotides: TGTGCCAGCTCACCTCCGGACAGCAACACTGAAGCTTTCTTT.

This clone came up once. This chain uses TRBV7-2 with TRBJ1-6; D gene unclear. Germline CDR1 SGHTA, CDR2 FQGNSA. CDR3 size: 12 residues. V was clipped by 2 bases and J by 7 bases, with 3 bases between them. The CDR3 here is CASSLRNSPLHF. The CDR3 DNA reads TGTGCCAGCAGCTTACGGAATTCACCCCTCCACTTT.

This chain joins TRBV9 and TRBJ1-2; no reliable D call. Germline V gene data show CDR1 as SGDLS and CDR2 as YYNGEE. This CDR3 has 12 residues. Trimming took off 3 bases at V and 8 bases at J, with 11 bases between the two ends. CDR3 protein: CASSADGWGYTF. CDR3 DNA sequence: TGTGCCAGCAGCGCCGACGGGTGGGGCTACACCTTC.

The chain carries TRBV7-9 and TRBJ2-7; weak D call: TRBD2 (6 bases). CDR3 length: 15 residues. Trimming removed 1 base at V and 4 bases at J, with 14 bases between. The germline V gene has CDR1 SEHNR and CDR2 FQNEAQ (reference sequence). The CDR3 reads CASSLGLGTRYEQYF. The CDR3 bases are TGTGCCAGCAGCTTAGGGTTGGGGACTCGGTACGAGCAGTACTTC.

V and J are TRBV18 and TRBJ1-2; 8 nucleotides match TRBD1. Germline V CDR1 and CDR2: KGHSH, LQKENI. The V and J ends lost 5 bases and 4 bases, in that order; junction bases with no gene match: 12. This CDR3 region has 16 residues. CDR3 DNA: TGTGCCAGCTCAACAAGGGGAACAGGGGGGATCTATGGCTACACCTTC. Encoded protein: CASSTRGTGGIYGYTF.

Here the CDR3 reads CASSQGQNYGYTF. The CDR3 DNA follows: TGTGCCAGCAGCCAGGGACAAAACTATGGCTACACCTTC. V is TRBV9 and J is TRBJ1-2, with a tentative D call TRBD1 (6 bases). This CDR3 spans 13 amino acids. The germline gives CDR1 SGDLS, CDR2 YYNGEE. Trimming shortened V by 4 bases and J by 2 bases, and 9 bases separated the two germline ends.

The chain recombines TRBV29-1 with TRBJ2-4; D is perhaps TRBD2 (6 bases). Germline V lookup: CDR1 SQVTM, CDR2 ANQGSEA. The CDR3 has 12 amino acids. The V end was cut by 7 bases, the J end by 12 bases, with 19 bases between. CDR3 amino acids: CSATRETSYQYF. The CDR3 nucleotides are TGCAGCGCTACACGAGAGACTAGTTATCAGTACTTC.

The chain carries TRBV19 and TRBJ1-5; perhaps TRBD1 as D (5 bases). The CDR3 is 16 residues long. CDR1 is LNHDA and CDR2 is SQIVND in the germline V gene (reference sequence). The germline V and J ends were trimmed by 2 bases and 2 bases, with 13 bases remaining between them. CDR3 DNA sequence: TGTGCCAGTAGTATACCCAGGGCCCCCGGCAATCAGCCCCAGCATTTT. This translates into CASSIPRAPGNQPQHF.

The chain joins TRBV7-9 to TRBJ1-2, with 9 bases fitting TRBD1. Germline values: CDR1 SEHNR, CDR2 FQNEAQ (reference sequence). This CDR3 comprises 14 residues. The junction had 3 bases not matched to a gene; V was cut back by 2 bases and J by 5 bases. CDR3 nucleotides: TGTGCCAGCAGCTTACTGGGACAGGGTTATGGCTACACCTTC. Translated: CASSLLGQGYGYTF.

The chain joins TRBV5-1 to TRBJ2-7; TRBD1 aligns across 8 bases. In germline, CDR1 is SGHRS, CDR2 YFSETQ. The CDR3 is 15 amino acids. J lost 2 bases, V lost 0 bases, and 4 bases had no gene match. CDR3 amino acids: CASSLGGQVPYEQYF. The DNA for the CDR3 is TGCGCCAGCAGCTTGGGGGGACAGGTTCCCTACGAGCAGTACTTC. Drawing the rest from reference TRBV5-1 and TRBJ2-7, the complete variable domain is KAGVTQTPRYLIKTRGQQVTLSCSPISGHRSVSWYQQTPGQGLQFLFEYFSETQRNKGNFPGRFSGRQFSNSRSEMNVSTLELGDSALYLCASSLGGQVPYEQYFGPGTRLTVT.

The genes are TRBV18 and TRBJ1-6; the match to TRBD1 covers 8 bases. Per germline, CDR1 KGHSH and CDR2 LQKENI. The CDR3 contains 14 residues. The J segment lost 7 bases and the V segment lost 2 bases, leaving 1 base of the junction unmatched. The CDR3 is CASSPRQGNSPLHF. DNA of the CDR3: TGTGCCAGCTCACCAAGACAGGGGAATTCACCCCTCCACTTT.

This clone appeared a few times. The genes are TRBV30 and TRBJ1-1, with D unclear. The CDR3 spans 12 residues. V lost 5 bases and J lost 11, with 18 bases in between. The germline V gene has CDR1 GTSNPN and CDR2 SVGIG (reference sequence). The CDR3 DNA reads as TGTGCCTGGTCCATCACGCAGGTCATGGCTTTCTTT. Its translation: CAWSITQVMAFF.

This chain uses TRBV5-1 with TRBJ1-4; TRBD1 matches at 7 bases. Germline V gene lookup returns CDR1 SGHRS and CDR2 YFSETQ. The CDR3 loop spans 16 amino acids. V trimming: 0 bases; J trimming: 7 bases; junction bases outside the gene matches: 9. The CDR3 loop is CASSLETAGGAEKLFF. In DNA form, the CDR3 reads TGCGCCAGCAGCTTGGAAACGGCAGGGGGAGCTGAAAAACTGTTTTTT. Full variable domain (remainder filled in from reference TRBV5-1 and TRBJ1-4): KAGVTQTPRYLIKTRGQQVTLSCSPISGHRSVSWYQQTPGQGLQFLFEYFSETQRNKGNFPGRFSGRQFSNSRSEMNVSTLELGDSALYLCASSLETAGGAEKLFFGSGTQLSVL.